This TCR beta chain was obtained from a study of T-cell reconstitution after alpha-beta-depleted transplantation in children (dated by TCRdb to 2016 to 2017). Looking at the study overall: The study quantitatively tracked T-cell immune reconstitution after TCRalphabeta/CD19-depleted allogeneic hematopoietic cell transplantation in children using TCR repertoire profiling. Overall study results and their limits: In some patients, high TCRbeta diversity at day 60 was attributed to recipient T cells and intrathymic progenitors that had survived conditioning. Over subsequent months, a decline in hyperexpanded clone frequencies was noted, and after one year, T-cell counts and TCRbeta diversity were mostly ascribed to newly produced T cells. The apparently early alphabetaT-cell count recovery about two months after transplant was reportedly dependent on only several hundred rapidly expanded clones derived from non-depleted graft cells.

The CDR3 goes from the cysteine to the phenylalanine over 13 residues. Of all the DNA, just the CDR3 is kept, 39 bases in frame from base 1. For CDR1 and CDR2, the germline V gene lists SQVTM and ANQGSEA. At the junction V is shortened by 7 bases and J by 3 bases; bases outside the gene matches: 4. Read against the paper, the sample's treatment or condition label means: allogeneic hematopoietic cell transplantation with graft depleted of TCRalphabeta T cells and CD19 B cells. TCRalphabeta/CD19-depleted allogeneic hematopoietic cell grafts were given to the transplant recipients, all of whom were children. Library method: PCR. The sequencer was an Illumina HiSeq 2500. Molecular barcoding was employed in the preparation of TCR libraries, with unique molecular identifiers being used to normalize TCRbeta repertoire quantification. TCRdb trimmed the raw reads at Q25, called clones with MiXCR and kept productive beta chains. Rows merge per CDR3 protein into single entries with the most common DNA and genes. The sample contains almost 250,000 distinct CDR3 sequences, under 30% of them found a single time. The ten largest clones take up over 2.5% of the sample.

Remarks on this clonotype: Its antigen is not yet known. No much larger clone exists at a distance of one base, and base qualities are not known.

Material: PBMCs, obtained before TCRalphabeta/CD19-depleted stem cell transplant. The V and J segments used are TRBV29-1 and TRBJ2-4; TRBD1 aligns with 9 central bases. The source of this sequence is a girl aged 2-10 years with Fanconi anemia, due to receive a stem cell transplant. Here the CDR3 is given as CSGTGVNKNIQYF. The DNA reads as follows: TGCAGCGGGACAGGGGTTAACAAAAACATTCAGTACTTC.